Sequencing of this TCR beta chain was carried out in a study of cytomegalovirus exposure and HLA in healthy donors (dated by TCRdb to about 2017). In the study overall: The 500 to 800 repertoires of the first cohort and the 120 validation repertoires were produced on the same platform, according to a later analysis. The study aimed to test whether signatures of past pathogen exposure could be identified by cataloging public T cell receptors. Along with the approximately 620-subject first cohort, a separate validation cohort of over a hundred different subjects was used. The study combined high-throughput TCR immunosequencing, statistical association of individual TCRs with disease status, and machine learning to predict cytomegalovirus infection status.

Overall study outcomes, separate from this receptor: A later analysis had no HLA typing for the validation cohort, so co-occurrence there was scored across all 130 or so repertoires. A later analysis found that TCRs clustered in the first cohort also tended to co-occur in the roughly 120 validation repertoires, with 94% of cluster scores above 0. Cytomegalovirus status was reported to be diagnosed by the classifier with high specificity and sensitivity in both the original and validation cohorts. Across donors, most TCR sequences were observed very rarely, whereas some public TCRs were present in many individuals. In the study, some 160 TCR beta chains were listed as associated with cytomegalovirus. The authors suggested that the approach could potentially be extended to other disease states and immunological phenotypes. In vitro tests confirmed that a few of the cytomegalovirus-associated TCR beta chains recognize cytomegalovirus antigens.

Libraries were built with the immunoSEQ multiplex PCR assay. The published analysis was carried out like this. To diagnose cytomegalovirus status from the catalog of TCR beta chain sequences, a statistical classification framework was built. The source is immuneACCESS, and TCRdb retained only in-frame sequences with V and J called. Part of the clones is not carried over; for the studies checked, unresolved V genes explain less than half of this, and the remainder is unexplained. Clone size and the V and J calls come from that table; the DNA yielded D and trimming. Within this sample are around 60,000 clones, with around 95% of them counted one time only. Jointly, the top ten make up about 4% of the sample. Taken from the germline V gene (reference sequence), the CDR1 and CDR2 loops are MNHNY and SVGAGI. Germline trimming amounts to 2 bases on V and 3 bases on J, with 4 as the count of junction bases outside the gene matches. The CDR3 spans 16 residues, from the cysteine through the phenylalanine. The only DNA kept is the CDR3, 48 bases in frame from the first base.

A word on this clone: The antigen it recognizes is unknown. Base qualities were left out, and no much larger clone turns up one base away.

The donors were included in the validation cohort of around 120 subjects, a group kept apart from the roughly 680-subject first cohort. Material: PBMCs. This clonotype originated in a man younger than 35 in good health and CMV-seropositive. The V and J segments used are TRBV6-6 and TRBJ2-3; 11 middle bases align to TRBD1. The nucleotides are TGTGCCAGCAGTTACCTTAGGGACAGGGGGACAGATACGCAGTATTTT. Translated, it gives CASSYLRDRGTDTQYF.